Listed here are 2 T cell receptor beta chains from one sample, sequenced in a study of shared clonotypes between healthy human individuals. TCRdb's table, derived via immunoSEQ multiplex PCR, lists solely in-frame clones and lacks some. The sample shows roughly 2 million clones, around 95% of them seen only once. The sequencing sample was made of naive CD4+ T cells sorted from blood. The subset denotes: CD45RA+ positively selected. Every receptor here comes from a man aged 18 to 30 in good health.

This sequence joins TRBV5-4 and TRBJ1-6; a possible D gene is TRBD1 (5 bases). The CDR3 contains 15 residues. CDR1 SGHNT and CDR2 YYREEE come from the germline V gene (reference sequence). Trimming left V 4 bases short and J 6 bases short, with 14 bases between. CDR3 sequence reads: CASSTPGGSNSPLHF. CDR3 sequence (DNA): TGTGCCAGCAGCACTCCGGGGGGGAGTAATTCACCCCTCCACTTT.

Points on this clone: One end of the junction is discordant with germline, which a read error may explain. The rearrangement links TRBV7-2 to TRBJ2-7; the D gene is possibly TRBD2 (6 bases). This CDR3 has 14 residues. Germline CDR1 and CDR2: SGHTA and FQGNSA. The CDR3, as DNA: TGTGCCAGCAGATTAGCGGAAGGGACCTACGAGCAGTACTTC. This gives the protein CASRLAEGTYEQYF.